This TCR beta chain was found in a study of cytomegalovirus exposure and HLA in healthy donors. Each donor's status was that of a healthy bone marrow donor. V dropped 1 base and J dropped 2 bases, with 11 bases sitting between them. This CDR3 comprises 16 residues. Germline values: CDR1 SGHAT, CDR2 FQNNGV. Regarding the study as a whole: In a later analysis, V- and J-gene trimming of beta chains associated with a DCLRE1C missense variant, replicated independently.

With respect to this clone: What it binds is not known.

The PCR made use of 60 Vbeta and 13 Jbeta primers. Sequencing used immunoSEQ multiplex PCR; TCRdb keeps in-frame clones, though not all of them. The table has about 160,000 clones, 70% to 85% seen once. The TCR comes from a woman aged 25 to 39 in good health and CMV-seronegative. Sequencing was done on a sample of PBMCs. The gene calls are TRBV11-2 and TRBJ2-2, with no clear D. The CDR3 DNA is TGTGCCAGCAGCTTAGTTATTTTGGCAAACACCGGGGAGCTGTTTTTT. Translation: CASSLVILANTGELFF. Filled out from reference TRBV11-2 and TRBJ2-2, the complete variable domain reads EAGVAQSPRYKIIEKRQSVAFWCNPISGHATLYWYQQILGQGPKLLIQFQNNGVVDDSQLPKDRFSAERLKGVDSTLKIQPAKLEDSAVYLCASSLVILANTGELFFGEGSRLTVL.